These T cell receptor beta chains were read from a single sample in a study of identifying expanded T cells in peripheral blood. Profiled with immunoSEQ multiplex PCR; TCRdb holds only in-frame clones, not every one. In the table there are around 90,000 clones, about 87% of which are singletons. Sequences were obtained from blood. Every receptor here comes from a person aged 18 to 70 in good health. Each CDR3 is given with its conserved first and last residue. The order of the fields is V gene, D gene, clone size, J gene, CDR3 length, CDR3 DNA, CDR3 protein. A D gene is named only where the DNA matches it firmly. Some rows mark clone size as missing; the rest say once, few, many or name a class of expanded clone.

TRBV10-1	.	.	TRBJ2-3	14	TGCGCCAGCAGTAGAGAGTCGGGCACAGATACGCAGTATTTT	CASSRESGTDTQYF
TRBV1	.	.	TRBJ2-1	14	TGCACCAGCAGCCCCGGGACAAATTACAATGAGCAGTTCTTC	CTSSPGTNYNEQFF
TRBV11-2	.	.	TRBJ2-1	15	TGTGCCAGCAGCTTAGTCCGCGGCAGGTTCAATGAGCAGTTCTTC	CASSLVRGRFNEQFF
TRBV6-4	.	few	TRBJ2-3	15	TGTGCCAGCAGTGCGGGGTCAGGGGAAACAGATACGCAGTATTTT	CASSAGSGETDTQYF
TRBV2	.	.	TRBJ2-3	14	TGTGCCAGCAGTGCGCTGCCCTCCAGGAATACGCAGTATTTT	CASSALPSRNTQYF
TRBV5-4	TRBD2	once	TRBJ2-5	16	TGTGCCAGCAGCAACGGACTAGCGGGGGGAAAGGAGACCCAGTACTTC	CASSNGLAGGKETQYF
TRBV4-2	.	.	TRBJ2-7	14	TGTGCCAGCAGCCAGGAGACAGGAACCTACGAGCAGTACTTC	CASSQETGTYEQYF
TRBV7-3	TRBD1	.	TRBJ1-5	14	TGTGCCAGCAGCAGACAGGGTCCCAATCAGCCCCAGCATTTT	CASSRQGPNQPQHF
TRBV7-3	TRBD2	.	TRBJ2-7	17	TGTGCCAGCAGCTTATCAGGGGAGGCTAGCGGGGACTACGAGCAGTACTTC	CASSLSGEASGDYEQYF
TRBV7-2	TRBD1	few	TRBJ1-1	14	TGTGCCAGCAGCTTAAATTACAGGGGCACTGAAGCTTTCTTT	CASSLNYRGTEAFF
TRBV6-1	.	.	TRBJ1-6	17	TGTGCCAGCAGTGAATCCCAGGGATCCCGGAATAATTCACCCCTCCACTTT	CASSESQGSRNNSPLHF
TRBV30	TRBD2	.	TRBJ2-7	17	TGTGCCTGGAGTCAAGGGACTAGCGGGAGAACGGCCTACGAGCAGTACTTC	CAWSQGTSGRTAYEQYF
TRBV19	.	few	TRBJ1-2	12	TGTGCCAGCGTATCACGGGGCTATGGCTACACCTTC	CASVSRGYGYTF
TRBV6-5	TRBD1	.	TRBJ2-7	14	TGTGCCAGCACCGACCGGGACAGATCCTACGAGCAGTACTTC	CASTDRDRSYEQYF
TRBV2	.	.	TRBJ1-1	16	TGTGCCAGCCCCCGCAGCCTAGGGGACGCTAACACTGAAGCTTTCTTT	CASPRSLGDANTEAFF
TRBV19	.	.	TRBJ2-2	14	TGTGCCAGTAGTATAGCCGGGCCGGCCGGGGAGCTGTTTTTT	CASSIAGPAGELFF